The 5 T cell receptor beta chains listed next were all sequenced from one sample in a study of cytomegalovirus exposure and HLA in healthy donors. The PCR had 60 Vbeta and 13 Jbeta primers. Profiled with immunoSEQ multiplex PCR; TCRdb holds only in-frame clones, not every one. This table holds 150,000 to 200,000 clones, approximately 81% found once. Sequencing input: PBMCs. These receptor sequences come from a young woman in good health and CMV-seropositive.

V gene TRBV9 combines with J gene TRBJ1-2; perhaps TRBD1 as D (5 bases). Trimming pared 0 bases from V and 4 bases from J, leaving 10 bases between. Germline V gives CDR1 SGDLS, CDR2 YYNGEE. The CDR3 totals 14 residues. In nucleotides, the CDR3 is TGTGCCAGCAGCGTAGCAGGGCATGGCTATGGCTACACCTTC. Its translation: CASSVAGHGYGYTF.

This sequence joins TRBV5-8 and TRBJ1-2; 9 bases are a match to TRBD1. Unmatched junction bases numbered 16, after V lost 4 bases and J lost 6 bases. The CDR3 has 17 amino acids. CDR1 and CDR2 (germline): SGHTS, YDEGEE. As DNA, the CDR3 is TGTGCCAGCAGCACTGTCCTGGTACGGGACAGGGCGAATGGCTACACCTTC. This codes for CASSTVLVRDRANGYTF.

This chain links TRBV6-1 with TRBJ2-7, with a possible D match to TRBD1 (6 bases). Trimming removed 5 bases at V and 3 bases at J, with 17 bases between. This CDR3 contains 15 residues. In germline, CDR1 is MNHNS, CDR2 SASEGT. CDR3 nucleotides: TGTGCCAGCAGTTTCGACAGGCCTCTCTACTACGAGCAGTACTTC. Protein product: CASSFDRPLYYEQYF.

The V gene is TRBV5-1, the J gene TRBJ1-1; D remains unclear. V shed 4 bases and J shed 2 bases, with 12 bases lying between them. The CDR3 extends over 14 amino acids. Per the germline V gene, CDR1 is SGHRS and CDR2 is YFSETQ. The DNA for the CDR3 is TGCGCCAGCAGCCCTGATCGGGTAAACACTGAAGCTTTCTTT. Translated, it gives CASSPDRVNTEAFF. The complete variable domain, with remaining parts taken from reference TRBV5-1 and TRBJ1-1, reads KAGVTQTPRYLIKTRGQQVTLSCSPISGHRSVSWYQQTPGQGLQFLFEYFSETQRNKGNFPGRFSGRQFSNSRSEMNVSTLELGDSALYLCASSPDRVNTEAFFGQGTRLTVV.

This chain uses TRBV12-1 with TRBJ1-4; the D call of TRBD1 is as the table states it, not checked on the DNA. TRBV12-1 is a documented pseudogene. This CDR3 comprises 17 residues. Here the CDR3 reads CASSPKADRAVAEKLFF. The CDR3 DNA reads TGTGCCAGCAGCCCAAAGGCCGACAGGGCCGTAGCAGAAAAACTGTTTTTT.